This is a list of T cell receptor beta chains from one sample in a study of prognosis after radiotherapy for stage I lung cancer. TCRdb re-analysed the multiplex PCR reads in MiXCR, keeping a single row per CDR3 protein. The sample lists about 59,000 distinct CDR3 sequences; more than 20% were seen once. The sample was PBMCs, taken before or after stereotactic body radiation therapy (not recorded which). The source is a donor aged 50 or older with non-small cell lung cancer. CDR3s include the opening cysteine and the closing phenylalanine or tryptophan. D genes are given only for firm matches. Only part of the rows carry a size: once, few, many, or a class if the clone is expanded.

-,TRBJ1-5,many,TRBV5-1,CASRFVQPQHF,TGCGCCAGCAGGTTCGTTCAGCCCCAGCATTTT
-,TRBJ2-3,many,TRBV2,CASSLIRDTQYF,TGTGCCAGCTCGCTCATTAGAGATACGCAGTATTTT
-,TRBJ2-5,many,TRBV20-1,CSAPTPGPKGETQYF,TGCAGTGCCCCGACTCCGGGACCAAAGGGGGAGACCCAGTACTTC
-,TRBJ2-7,many,TRBV11-2,CASSLDPGEAYEQYF,TGTGCCAGCAGCTTAGATCCTGGGGAGGCCTACGAGCAGTACTTC
-,TRBJ2-5,many,TRBV4-3,CASSQERRGEETQYF,TGCGCCAGCAGCCAAGAGAGGAGGGGGGAAGAGACCCAGTACTTC
-,TRBJ1-1,few,TRBV18,CASSPFGAVQNTEAFF,TGTGCCAGCTCACCGTTCGGGGCGGTCCAGAACACTGAAGCTTTCTTT
TRBD1,TRBJ2-5,many,TRBV7-8,CASSPPGTGVETQYF,TGTGCCAGCAGCCCTCCCGGGACAGGGGTGGAGACCCAGTACTTC
-,TRBJ2-7,many,TRBV18,CASSPGRIYEQYF,TGTGCCAGCTCACCAGGTAGGATCTACGAGCAGTACTTC
TRBD1,TRBJ2-3,many,TRBV7-3,CASSQGGGTDTQYF,TGTGCCAGCAGTCAAGGGGGCGGCACAGATACGCAGTATTTT
-,TRBJ1-1,many,TRBV5-6,CASSWGHPEAEAFF,TGTGCCAGCAGCTGGGGTCACCCTGAGGCAGAAGCTTTCTTT
-,TRBJ2-5,many,TRBV18,CASSPGRGPETQYF,TGTGCCAGCTCACCAGGGCGGGGGCCAGAGACCCAGTACTTC
-,TRBJ1-1,many,TRBV5-1,CASSLVAGMNTEAFF,TGCGCCAGCAGCTTGGTCGCGGGGATGAACACTGAAGCTTTCTTT
-,TRBJ2-3,many,TRBV10-2,CASRDTKADTQYF,TGCGCCAGCAGGGACACAAAGGCGGATACGCAGTATTTT
-,TRBJ2-3,many,TRBV4-1,CASSPNRGADTQYF,TGCGCCAGCAGCCCGAACAGAGGCGCAGATACGCAGTATTTT
TRBD1,TRBJ1-5,many,TRBV5-1,CASSPEGQTHQPQHF,TGCGCCAGCAGCCCGGAGGGACAGACTCATCAGCCCCAGCATTTT
TRBD2,TRBJ2-7,-,TRBV7-2,CASSKLGRGYEQYF,TGTGCCAGCAGCAAATTGGGGAGGGGCTACGAGCAGTACTTC
TRBD2,TRBJ2-1,many,TRBV30,CASQLAGLHNEQFF,TGTGCCTCCCAACTAGCGGGGCTACACAATGAGCAGTTCTTC
-,TRBJ2-4,many,TRBV6-2/TRBV6-3,CASTTISRGSGNIQYF,TGTGCCAGCACCACGATCTCCCGGGGGAGTGGAAACATTCAGTACTTC
-,TRBJ2-6,-,TRBV28,CASSRRGTRDPGASVLTF,TGTGCCAGCAGTCGCCGGGGCACCCGGGACCCTGGTGCCAGCGTCCTGACTTTC
-,TRBJ1-1,many,TRBV6-1,CASSPGSGTEAFF,TGTGCCAGCAGCCCCGGATCGGGAACTGAAGCTTTCTTT
-,TRBJ2-1,many,TRBV20-1,CSANPYNEQFF,TGCAGTGCTAACCCCTACAATGAGCAGTTCTTC
-,TRBJ1-4,many,TRBV20-1,CSARDNEKLFF,TGCAGTGCCAGGGATAATGAAAAACTGTTTTTT
-,TRBJ2-3,many,TRBV20-1,CSAREVATDTQYF,TGCAGTGCTAGAGAAGTTGCTACAGATACGCAGTATTTT
-,TRBJ1-3,many,TRBV20-1,CSARLGNTIYF,TGCAGTGCTAGACTCGGAAACACCATATATTTT
TRBD1,TRBJ2-7,many,TRBV5-1,CASSRNGDRGHEQYF,TGCGCCAGCAGCCGAAACGGGGACAGGGGCCACGAGCAGTACTTC
-,TRBJ1-5,many,TRBV20-1,CSARQGNQPQHF,TGCAGTGCCCGACAGGGCAATCAGCCCCAGCATTTT
TRBD1,TRBJ1-1,many,TRBV6-1,CASSGTGEGTEAFF,TGTGCCAGCAGTGGGACAGGGGAGGGCACTGAAGCTTTCTTT
-,TRBJ1-3,few,TRBV18,CASSPNQGSGNTIYF,TGTGCCAGCTCACCAAATCAGGGCTCTGGAAACACCATATATTTT
-,TRBJ1-2,many,TRBV14,CASSSTGGVKYGYTF,TGTGCCAGCAGCTCTACGGGGGGTGTGAAGTATGGCTACACCTTC
TRBD1,TRBJ1-1,many,TRBV18,CASSRTGSGTEAFF,TGTGCCAGCTCCAGGACAGGGTCGGGCACTGAAGCTTTCTTT
TRBD1,TRBJ1-2,many,TRBV7-2,CASSLLTGFGYTF,TGTGCCAGCAGCTTACTGACAGGGTTTGGATACACCTTC